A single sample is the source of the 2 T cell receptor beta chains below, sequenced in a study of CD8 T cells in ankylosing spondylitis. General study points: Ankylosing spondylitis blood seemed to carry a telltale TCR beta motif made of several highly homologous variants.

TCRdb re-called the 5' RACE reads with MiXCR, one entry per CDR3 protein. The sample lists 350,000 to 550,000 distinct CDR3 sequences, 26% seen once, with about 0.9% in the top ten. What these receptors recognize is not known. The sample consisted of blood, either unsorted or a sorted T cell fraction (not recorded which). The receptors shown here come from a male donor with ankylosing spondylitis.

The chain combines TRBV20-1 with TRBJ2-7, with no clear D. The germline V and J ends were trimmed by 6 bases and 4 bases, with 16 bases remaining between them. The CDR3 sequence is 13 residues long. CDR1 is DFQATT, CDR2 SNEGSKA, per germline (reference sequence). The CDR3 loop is CSAPSVVGYEQYF. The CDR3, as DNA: TGCAGTGCCCCCTCCGTCGTTGGGTACGAGCAGTACTTC.

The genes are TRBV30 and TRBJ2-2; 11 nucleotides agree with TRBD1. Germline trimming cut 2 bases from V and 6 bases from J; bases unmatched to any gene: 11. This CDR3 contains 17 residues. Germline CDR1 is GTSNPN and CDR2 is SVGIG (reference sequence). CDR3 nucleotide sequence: TGTGCCTGGAGTTGGGACCGGACAGGGGGCTCTTCCGGGGAGCTGTTTTTT. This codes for CAWSWDRTGGSSGELFF.